This section outlines one TCR beta chain sequence together with its context. This receptor's antigen is unknown. Per-nucleotide qualities are absent, and no much larger clonotype sits a single base away. Ficoll-Paque density gradient centrifugation was used to isolate PBMCs. Sequenced using an Illumina NovaSeq 6000. Using 5'RACE with constant-segment primers, TCRalpha and TCRbeta cDNA libraries were constructed, with sample barcodes and unique molecular identifiers added in the process. Trizol reagent was used to extract RNA from every sample. Library amplification was performed in two PCR steps, and a second sample barcode and Illumina TruSeq adapters were introduced in the second step. Sequencing of libraries was performed on an Illumina NovaSeq with 2 x 150 bp paired-end reads. The published analysis was carried out like this. Reads were demultiplexed and collapsed into UMI-guided consensus sequences with migec v1.2.7. With mixcr v2.1.11, UMI consensuses were aligned to TRA and TRB V and J templates and assembled into clonotypes. Expanded or contracted clonotypes were those called significant by both edgeR and NoisET, with noise models trained on biological replicates. For edgeR calls, a false discovery rate-adjusted p below 0.01 and a log2 fold-change threshold of 1 were applied. As an exploratory analysis of dynamics, max-normalized trajectories of the 1000 most abundant clonotypes were examined with PCA combined with hierarchical clustering. Each responding clone was given a CD4 or CD8 phenotype based on the CD4+ and CD8+ repertoires, which had been sequenced separately. The public reads were reanalyzed by TCRdb: fastp trimming at Q25, MiXCR alignment, in-frame beta chains only. Here each entry gathers all rows of one CDR3 protein and keeps the most common genes and DNA. These V and J calls derive from TCRdb rather than the authors' analysis. The sample profile shows roughly 130,000 distinct CDR3 sequences; 5% to 6.5% of them were found once. 2% to 2.5% of the sample rests with the top ten.

Reading from cysteine to phenylalanine, the CDR3 counts 18 amino acids. Of the read, only the CDR3 DNA is kept; its 54 bases are in frame from base 1. Via the germline V gene, CDR1 is MGHRA and CDR2 YSYEKL. V is pruned by 0 bases and J by 5 bases, leaving 10 bases of the junction without a gene match. This sample is part of a study of T-cell memory formation after mild COVID-19 (dated by TCRdb to the early 2020s). Looking at the study overall: TCR sequence clusters from the two donors were found to be largely donor specific. T-cell clones expanding and contracting after mild COVID-19 in a couple of donors were tracked by longitudinal TCRalpha and TCRbeta repertoire sequencing. The cohort comprised two young, previously healthy adult volunteers, one female and one male.

The study at large found these results: SARS-CoV-2 specificity was not confirmed for the second-wave clones peaking on day 37. Contracting CD4+ clones were located mainly in the CM and EM memory subsets, whereas CD8+ clones were found to be enriched in EMRA. Balanced CD4/CD8 phenotypes were observed for clones contracting from day 15 to 85, whereas a bias towards CD4+ was observed for a second wave of clones expanding from day 15 to 37. Some responding clones were found in pre-infection memory, which suggests that pre-existing cross-reactive memory T cells took part in the SARS-CoV-2 response. Only a couple of mild cases were covered in the study, and larger cohorts including severe cases with pre-infection samples were considered necessary.

The sequence came from an adult woman who had mild COVID-19 (a few samples of this study predate the infection). The sample titles of this study are shuffled in the database, so cell type and time point are left out; the donor was told from shared clones. Sequenced sample: PBMCs or a T cell subset sorted from them (not recorded which). The chain is assembled from TRBV4-1 and TRBJ2-1; TRBD1 fits 10 bases in the junction. Read as DNA, the sequence is TGCGCCAGCAGCCAAGAACCTCCGACAGGGGGCAGTGACAATGAGCAGTTCTTC. This translates into CASSQEPPTGGSDNEQFF.